Sequencing of this T cell receptor (beta chain) was carried out in a study of blood T cell repertoires in COVID-19. Study-wide background: There were acute and convalescent COVID-19 samples, and they came from the United States, Italy and Spain. From T cells, B-cell-depleted T cells, or PBMCs came the material, which was cDNA or gDNA.

This clone was recorded a few times. The length of the CDR3 is 12 residues. Germline V gives CDR1 LNHNV, CDR2 YYDKDF (reference sequence). The V gene lost 3 bases and the J gene lost 6 bases, with 8 bases spanning the gap. Under the authors' procedure: Estimated nucleated cell counts came from reference gene primer amplification. Only in-frame clones appear in the TCRdb table, and some are missing; sequencing was by immunoSEQ multiplex PCR. The D gene and trimming were derived from the DNA, and the V and J assignments and clone size from that table. The sample includes some 180,000 clones, over 70% of them seen just once.

Specimen: peripheral blood. The clonotype was recovered from a woman between 70 and 85 years old who had recovered from COVID-19. V gene TRBV15 combines with J gene TRBJ1-2; weak D call: TRBD1 (5 bases). The CDR3 region is CATSRGPDGYTF. Here the CDR3 DNA reads TGTGCCACCAGCAGGGGGCCCGATGGCTACACCTTC.